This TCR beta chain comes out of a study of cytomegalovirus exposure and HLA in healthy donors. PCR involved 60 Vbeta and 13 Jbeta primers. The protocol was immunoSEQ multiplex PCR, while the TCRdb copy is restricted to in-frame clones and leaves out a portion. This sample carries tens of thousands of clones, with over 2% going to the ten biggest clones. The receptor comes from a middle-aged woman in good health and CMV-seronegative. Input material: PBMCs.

The CDR3 region has the DNA TGTGCCTGGAGTGGAGTGAATAGCGGGAGGGGGGCCGGGGAGCTGTTTTTT. Encoded protein: CAWSGVNSGRGAGELFF. The chain has TRBV30 and TRBJ2-2; 11 nucleotides match TRBD2. The germline gives CDR1 GTSNPN, CDR2 SVGIG (reference sequence). The CDR3 covers 17 residues. Trimming removed 1 base from V and 6 bases from J; junction bases left unmatched: 10.